Each of the 7 T cell receptor beta chains below was sequenced from the same sample in a study of T cells in narcolepsy. The data were produced by immunoSEQ multiplex PCR, yet TCRdb's version contains in-frame clones alone and is incomplete. The sample gives under 35,000 clones, 80% to 85% of which show up once; 0.66% is in the top ten. Sequenced: memory (CD45RA-) CD4+ T cells from blood. These receptor sequences come from a human donor in good health.

About this clone itself: At one end the junction does not follow the germline gene, possibly because of a read error. CDR3 DNA sequence: TGTGCCAGCAGCCCTGGGACTGAGTGGGTCTTT. Protein product: CASSPGTEWVF. The chain joins TRBV7-6 to TRBJ2-2; maybe TRBD2 (6 bases). The germline gives CDR1 SGHVS, CDR2 FNYEAQ. This CDR3 region has 11 residues.

The chain couples TRBV5-1 to TRBJ1-2; tentative D call: TRBD1 (5 bases). V dropped 4 bases and J dropped 4 bases, with 20 bases sitting between them. CDR1 is SGHRS, CDR2 YFSETQ, per germline. This CDR3 is 16 amino acids long. The CDR3 loop is CASSPGTDLGGYGYTF. CDR3 DNA sequence: TGCGCCAGCAGCCCTGGGACCGACCTAGGAGGCTATGGCTACACCTTC. The full variable domain, rest sourced from reference TRBV5-1 and TRBJ1-2, is KAGVTQTPRYLIKTRGQQVTLSCSPISGHRSVSWYQQTPGQGLQFLFEYFSETQRNKGNFPGRFSGRQFSNSRSEMNVSTLELGDSALYLCASSPGTDLGGYGYTFGSGTRLTVV.

The chain is built from TRBV19 and TRBJ2-7; D not resolved. Trimming took off 5 bases at V and 3 bases at J, with 17 bases between the two ends. Germline CDR1 and CDR2: LNHDA and SQIVND (reference sequence). The CDR3 sequence is 15 residues long. In DNA form, the CDR3 reads TGTGCCAGTAGTCCATCCGGCGCAGACCTCTACGAGCAGTACGTC. This encodes CASSPSGADLYEQYV.

The J gene is TRBJ2-1, the V gene TRBV6-6, with TRBD2 as a possible D gene (6 bases). Germline V gene lookup returns CDR1 MNHNY and CDR2 SVGAGI (reference sequence). V lost 4 bases and J lost 10, with 20 bases in between. The CDR3 covers 15 residues. CDR3 sequence: CASSSPDKTEGEQFF. DNA for the CDR3: TGTGCCAGCAGTTCCCCCGACAAAACGGAGGGGGAGCAGTTCTTC.

This clone was seen a few times. The chain recombines TRBV28 with TRBJ1-1; 10 positions match TRBD1. This CDR3 has 14 amino acids. Germline V gene data show CDR1 as MDHEN and CDR2 as SYDVKM. Trimming at V came to 6 bases and at J to 3 bases, leaving 4 bases not matched to a gene. CDR3 protein: CASRTGGRDTEAFF. In nucleotides, the CDR3 is TGTGCCAGCAGGACAGGGGGCAGGGACACTGAAGCTTTCTTT.

The rearrangement joins TRBV11-2 to TRBJ2-5; D is possibly TRBD2 (7 bases). The CDR3 has 15 residues. Trimming removed 5 bases from V and 4 bases from J, with 17 bases in between. Germline CDR1 and CDR2: SGHAT and FQNNGV. The CDR3 region is CASSGSRGAVETQYF. Written as DNA, the CDR3 is TGTGCCAGCAGCGGCAGTCGGGGGGCCGTAGAGACCCAGTACTTC.

The chain combines TRBV5-4 with TRBJ2-3, with D possibly being TRBD2 (5 bases). CDR3 length: 13 residues. V was pared by 4 bases and J by 1 base, with 7 bases between. Germline V gene sequence: CDR1 SGHNT, CDR2 YYREEE (reference sequence). In DNA form, the CDR3 reads TGTGCCAGCAGCCTCGGGGGCACAGATACGCAGTATTTT. This sequence encodes CASSLGGTDTQYF.